The entry below gives a single T cell receptor (beta chain) sequence along with its context. The sample comes from a study of blood T cell repertoires in COVID-19. About the research overall: The study drew acute and convalescent COVID-19 samples from the United States, Italy and Spain. Sample material is recorded as cDNA or gDNA derived from T cells, B-cell-depleted T cells, or PBMCs.

The germline CDR1 and CDR2 sequences are SEHNR and FQNEAQ (reference sequence). The CDR3 runs 15 residues. The ends were cut back, 6 bases at V and 2 bases at J, with 14 bases in the middle. Methods used by the authors: By means of reference gene primer amplification, nucleated cell counts were estimated. Sequencing used immunoSEQ multiplex PCR; TCRdb keeps in-frame clones, though not all of them. V and J calls and clone size are given by that table; D and trimming were obtained from the DNA. The profile shows about 170,000 clones, 80% to 85% of them singletons. This receptor was taken from a man aged 70-80 years with active or convalescent COVID-19. The V gene is TRBV7-9, the J gene TRBJ1-3, with D maybe TRBD1 (6 bases). Sequencing used peripheral blood. CDR3 amino acids: CASSLAGAPGNTIYF. CDR3 bases: TGTGCCAGCAGTCTAGCAGGGGCACCTGGAAACACCATATATTTT.